This TCR beta chain was sequenced for a study of CDR3 diversity in severe acne. This clonotype was counted ten times or more. Each CDR3 protein gets one entry after TCRdb re-called the PCR reads with MiXCR. The sample lists fewer than 100,000 distinct CDR3 sequences; under 60% were seen once. The sequence came from a male donor in good health, without acne. The sample was blood.

CDR3 amino acids: CASSKGQGEVWPQHF. CDR3 nucleotides: TGTGCCAGCAGTAAGGGACAGGGGGAGGTGTGGCCCCAGCATTTT. The V and J genes are TRBV6-6 and TRBJ1-5; 11 positions agree with TRBD1. Germline loops: CDR1 MNHNY, CDR2 SVGAGI (reference sequence). Trimming at V came to 5 bases and at J to 9 bases, leaving 9 bases not matched to a gene. CDR3 length equals 15 residues.